This note documents a single TCR beta chain sequence. The antigen is not known. Trimming cost V 5 bases and J 5 bases; bases outside gene matches: 10. This CDR3 has 16 residues. Germline CDR1 SGHNT, CDR2 YENEEA. This entry belongs to a study of T cells after posttransplantation cyclophosphamide. General study results and limits: Recipient CMV seropositivity and CMV reactivation strongly tracked TRB clonality.

Profiling relied on immunoSEQ multiplex PCR, and the TCRdb table lists in-frame clones only, not all of them. The sample includes some 66,000 clones, roughly 93% of them seen just once. The rearrangement links TRBV11-3 to TRBJ2-3; TRBD2 matches at 10 bases. The TCR comes from a woman aged 25 to 39 in good health and a related stem cell transplant donor. The sequenced material came from PBMCs. This chain's CDR3 is CASSLSLSGGEDTQYF. The CDR3, as DNA: TGTGCCAGCAGCCTGTCCCTGAGCGGGGGGGAAGATACGCAGTATTTT.